The 20 T cell receptor beta chains listed next were all sequenced from one sample in a study of T-cell memory formation after mild COVID-19. Each CDR3 protein gets one entry after TCRdb re-called the 5' RACE reads with MiXCR. Of around 320,000 distinct CDR3 sequences detected, 14% appear once; the ten largest clones hold roughly 21%. The sample was PBMCs or a T cell subset sorted from them (not recorded which). Every receptor here comes from a man in his late teens or twenties who had mild COVID-19 (a few samples of this study predate the infection). Cell type and time point are not known.

This clonotype was counted only a few times. The genes are TRBV12-3 or TRBV12-4 and TRBJ2-2; D is ambiguous. The CDR3 is 12 residues long. Trimming took off 8 bases at V and 6 bases at J, with 10 bases between the two ends. As DNA, the CDR3 is TGTGCCAGCGGTAATGAGGCCGGGGAGCTGTTTTTT. Protein sequence: CASGNEAGELFF.

This clonotype appeared a few times. The rearrangement uses TRBV7-8 and TRBJ1-5; 8 nucleotides align to TRBD1. Trimming took 5 bases from V and 5 from J; bases not matched to a gene: 8. The germline CDR1 and CDR2 sequences are SGHVS and FQNEAQ. This CDR3 region has 15 residues. In DNA form, the CDR3 reads TGTGCCAGCAGCGAAGACAGGGGTGGATATCAGCCCCAGCATTTT. The encoded protein is CASSEDRGGYQPQHF.

The rearrangement uses TRBV6-1 and TRBJ2-1; 7 bases map to TRBD1. CDR1 is MNHNS and CDR2 is SASEGT in the germline V gene. The CDR3 consists of 15 residues. With V trimmed by 2 bases and J by 1 base, 2 bases remained unmatched. The CDR3 loop is CASSELQGSYNEQFF. The CDR3 DNA is TGTGCCAGCAGTGAATTACAGGGGTCCTACAATGAGCAGTTCTTC.

The sample holds a few counts of this clonotype. This sequence joins TRBV12-3 or TRBV12-4 and TRBJ2-1; 15 bases fit TRBD2. With V trimmed by 6 bases and J by 1 base, 7 bases remained unmatched. The CDR3 runs 18 residues. The CDR3 DNA follows: TGTGCCAGCAGAGCCGGGACTAGCGGGGGGAAGTCCTACAATGAGCAGTTCTTC. Residues: CASRAGTSGGKSYNEQFF.

The chain employs TRBV20-1 and TRBJ2-5; 8 nucleotides match TRBD2. Germline-derived CDR1 and CDR2 are DFQATT and SNEGSKA (reference sequence). Germline trimming cut 1 base from V and 1 base from J; bases unmatched to any gene: 11. This CDR3 has 17 residues. The CDR3 nucleotides are TGCAGTGCTAGAGGCGGGCTGGTAGCGGGGAGCCAAGAGACCCAGTACTTC. This gives the protein CSARGGLVAGSQETQYF.

This clonotype was counted a few times. This chain joins TRBV27 and TRBJ2-1; D remains unclear. CDR3 length: 15 residues. From germline, CDR1 is MNHEY and CDR2 SMNVEV (reference sequence). Trimming stripped 5 bases from V and 0 bases from J, with 11 bases between. CDR3 in DNA: TGTGCCAGCAGTATCAGGATGAGCTCCTACAATGAGCAGTTCTTC. It translates to CASSIRMSSYNEQFF.

This chain's CDR3 is CANRRRGVSGNTIYF. The CDR3 region has the DNA TGTGCCAACAGAAGGAGAGGGGTCTCAGGAAACACCATATATTTT. The genes are TRBV21-1 and TRBJ1-3; the table's D call, TRBD1, has no DNA check behind it. TRBV21-1 is reported as a pseudogene. The length of the CDR3 is 15 residues.

This clonotype was counted between two and nine times. The chain employs TRBV15 and TRBJ2-3; D is undetermined. The CDR3 totals 14 residues. V was shortened by 0 bases and J by 3 bases, with 7 bases between the two germline ends. Germline V gene data show CDR1 as LNHNV and CDR2 as YYDKDF (reference sequence). The CDR3 DNA reads TGTGCCACCAGCAGAGATATGGGTACAGATACGCAGTATTTT. As protein: CATSRDMGTDTQYF.

The chain combines TRBV5-1 with TRBJ2-5; 11 nucleotides match TRBD1. V gave up 4 bases and J gave up 5 bases; unmatched junction bases: 7. CDR3 length equals 15 residues. Germline values: CDR1 SGHRS, CDR2 YFSETQ. CDR3 bases: TGCGCCAGCAGCGAAGGACAGGGGGCAAAGGAGACCCAGTACTTC. Translated: CASSEGQGAKETQYF.

This clonotype has a count of ten or more. The CDR3 DNA is TGTGCCACCAGTGATACAGGGAGGTCAGGCAATGAGCAGTTCTTC. Its protein product is CATSDTGRSGNEQFF. J is TRBJ2-1 and V is TRBV24-1, with D perhaps assigned TRBD1 or TRBD2 (6 bases each). The germline V and J ends were trimmed by 3 bases and 6 bases, with 14 bases remaining between them. The CDR3 totals 15 residues. Germline lookup yields CDR1 KGHDR and CDR2 SFDVKD.

The V gene is TRBV12-3 or TRBV12-4, the J gene TRBJ2-5, with TRBD2 as a possible D gene (7 bases). The CDR3 consists of 16 residues. V shed 5 bases and J shed 5 bases, with 21 bases lying between them. The CDR3: CASSGGARSGAETQYF. The CDR3 DNA follows: TGTGCCAGCAGTGGGGGGGCCCGGAGTGGTGCGGAGACCCAGTACTTC.

The rearrangement uses TRBV7-9 and TRBJ1-6; no definite D call. Trimming cost V 4 bases and J 14 bases, with 12 bases left between them. This CDR3 spans 12 amino acids. CDR1 is SEHNR and CDR2 is FQNEAQ in the germline V gene (reference sequence). The CDR3 bases are TGTGCCAGCAGCTCCGACCGTAGGGCCCTCCACTTT. This gives the protein CASSSDRRALHF.

V and J are TRBV4-1 and TRBJ2-7; 7 positions agree with TRBD2. CDR3 length: 17 amino acids. The V gene end was trimmed by 1 base and the J gene end by 1 base; junction bases not matched to a gene: 10. CDR1 MGHRA and CDR2 YSYEKL come from the germline V gene. CDR3 protein: CASSQGLSSGGSYEQYV. The CDR3 bases are TGCGCCAGCAGCCAAGGTTTATCTAGCGGTGGGTCCTACGAGCAGTACGTC.

This chain uses TRBV6-5 with TRBJ2-3, with D unclear. V was clipped by 2 bases and J by 7 bases, with 10 bases between them. Germline CDR1 reads MNHEY; CDR2 reads SVGAGI. This CDR3 spans 13 amino acids. CDR3 sequence: CASSYTLGNTQYF. In DNA form, the CDR3 reads TGTGCCAGCAGTTACACCCTAGGAAATACGCAGTATTTT.

This clonotype was recorded a few times. The chain is built from TRBV4-1 and TRBJ2-1; TRBD1 matches 8 bases. Germline-derived CDR1 and CDR2 are MGHRA and YSYEKL. The CDR3 extends over 14 amino acids. The trim removed 4 bases at V and 8 bases at J, leaving 7 bases unmatched. CDR3 sequence: CASSLADRVDEQFF. CDR3 nucleotides: TGCGCCAGCAGCCTGGCGGACAGGGTCGATGAGCAGTTCTTC.

This clonotype has ten or more counts. This chain links TRBV7-2 with TRBJ2-5; unclear D gene. The CDR3 covers 13 residues. Germline V lookup: CDR1 SGHTA, CDR2 FQGNSA. V lost 5 bases and J lost 4, with 11 bases in between. This CDR3 reads CASSLHQLETQYF. CDR3 sequence (DNA): TGTGCCAGCAGCCTGCACCAATTAGAGACCCAGTACTTC. Together with reference TRBV7-2 and TRBJ2-5, the CDR3 gives the full variable domain: GAGVSQSPSNKVTEKGKDVELRCDPISGHTALYWYRQSLGQGLEFLIYFQGNSAPDKSGLPSDRFSAERTGGSVSTLTIQRTQQEDSAVYLCASSLHQLETQYFGPGTRLLVL.

This clonotype has more than one count but fewer than ten. The J gene is TRBJ2-7, the V gene TRBV4-3; no reliable D call. Trimming cost V 0 bases and J 2 bases, with 11 bases left between them. This CDR3 contains 15 residues. The germline CDR1 and CDR2 sequences are LGHNA and YSLEER. As DNA, the CDR3 is TGCGCCAGCAGCCAAGACGCCGGTTCCGCCTACGAGCAGTACTTC. This gives the protein CASSQDAGSAYEQYF.

The chain recombines TRBV11-2 with TRBJ2-1; D is unresolved. This CDR3 is built from 11 residues. Trimming removed 2 bases from V and 11 bases from J, with 7 bases in between. Per the germline V gene, CDR1 is SGHAT and CDR2 is FQNNGV. The CDR3 loop reads CASSLYLQQFF. As DNA, the CDR3 is TGTGCCAGCAGCTTATACCTTCAGCAGTTCTTC.

This CDR3 is CSASRGITQNEQFF. As DNA, the CDR3 is TGCAGTGCTAGCCGGGGTATTACCCAAAATGAGCAGTTCTTC. The rearrangement links TRBV20-1 to TRBJ2-1; D might be TRBD2 (5 bases). Per germline, CDR1 DFQATT and CDR2 SNEGSKA (reference sequence). V lost 3 bases and J 7 bases, leaving 16 bases between the germline ends. CDR3 length: 14 amino acids.

This chain connects TRBV4-2 to TRBJ1-6; D is unclear. CDR1 is LGHNA, CDR2 YNFKEQ, per germline. Trimming left V 5 bases short and J 7 bases short, with 12 bases between. This CDR3 has 14 amino acids. The CDR3 nucleotides read TGTGCCAGCAGCAAGGACGTACGAAATTCACCCCTCCACTTT. Translated: CASSKDVRNSPLHF.